Listed here are 24 T cell receptor beta chains from one sample, sequenced in a study of T cell changes during pregnancy in multiple sclerosis. Sequenced by immunoSEQ multiplex PCR; TCRdb stores in-frame clones only, minus some. The data hold 26,000 or so clones, with around 86% observed a single time. The sequencing here drew on CD4+ T cells from peripheral blood mononuclear cells, taken in the first trimester of pregnancy. The receptors here all came from a female donor in good health, enrolled as a control in a pregnancy study.

The gene calls are TRBV6-6 and TRBJ1-5; 11 bases line up with TRBD1. The CDR3 covers 15 residues. Germline CDR1 and CDR2: MNHNY and SVGAGI (reference sequence). V gave up 6 bases and J gave up 5 bases; unmatched junction bases: 6. The CDR3 reads CASRADRGPHQPQHF. DNA for the CDR3: TGTGCCAGCAGAGCGGACAGGGGGCCGCATCAGCCCCAGCATTTT.

The chain couples TRBV11-2 to TRBJ1-2; the D gene is possibly TRBD1 (6 bases). CDR3 size: 13 residues. Between the trimmed V and J ends, which lost 3 bases and 6 bases, there was a span of 11 bases. From germline, CDR1 is SGHAT and CDR2 FQNNGV. The CDR3 DNA reads as TGTGCCAGCAGCTTGCAGGGGTCCAATGGCTACACCTTC. Translating gives CASSLQGSNGYTF.

The chain recombines TRBV19 with TRBJ2-7, with D possibly being TRBD1 (5 bases). In germline, CDR1 is LNHDA, CDR2 SQIVND (reference sequence). The CDR3 totals 14 residues. V was clipped by 5 bases and J by 3 bases, with 14 bases between them. The CDR3 DNA reads as TGTGCCAGTAGTCGGAAAGCCAGGGACTACGAGCAGTACTTC. This translates into CASSRKARDYEQYF.

The chain couples TRBV9 to TRBJ2-3; 9 bases fit TRBD2. CDR1 and CDR2 from the germline V gene are SGDLS and YYNGEE. The CDR3 length is 15 residues. J lost 0 bases, V lost 3 bases, and 2 bases had no gene match. CDR3 bases: TGTGCCAGCAGCGGGCTAGCGGGAAGCACAGATACGCAGTATTTT. This encodes CASSGLAGSTDTQYF.

The rearrangement links TRBV19 to TRBJ2-7, with TRBD2 matching 13 bases. In germline, CDR1 is LNHDA, CDR2 SQIVND (reference sequence). The CDR3 contains 15 residues. J was trimmed by 3 bases and V by 5 bases; bases with no gene match: 4. This chain's CDR3 is CASSAGLAGVYEQYF. The CDR3 DNA reads TGTGCCAGTAGTGCCGGACTAGCGGGAGTCTACGAGCAGTACTTC.

This chain links TRBV10-2 with TRBJ2-7; TRBD1 might be the D (5 bases). Germline lookup yields CDR1 WSHSY and CDR2 SAAADI. The CDR3 is made up of 15 amino acids. The ends were cut back, 3 bases at V and 2 bases at J, with 14 bases in the middle. CDR3 in amino acids: CASSDRPRAPYEQYF. The CDR3 DNA follows: TGCGCCAGCAGTGATCGTCCCAGGGCTCCCTACGAGCAGTACTTC.

This CDR3 is CASSQYGAVGELFF. As DNA, the CDR3 is TGTGCCAGCAGCCAATATGGAGCGGTCGGGGAGCTGTTTTTT. This chain joins TRBV7-2 and TRBJ2-2; tentative D call: TRBD2 (5 bases). With 5 bases removed from V and 7 bases from J, the gap between germline ends came to 14 bases. Germline V gene sequence: CDR1 SGHTA, CDR2 FQGNSA. This CDR3 has 14 residues.

This chain links TRBV6-1 with TRBJ2-7, with D unclear. Trimming took off 1 base at V and 2 bases at J, with 9 bases between the two ends. CDR1 is MNHNS, CDR2 SASEGT, per germline. This CDR3 region has 14 residues. The CDR3 DNA is TGTGCCAGCAGTGAAGGGGCAGTTACCTACGAGCAGTACTTC. Its protein is CASSEGAVTYEQYF.

The chain joins TRBV7-3 to TRBJ2-1; 11 positions agree with TRBD2. From germline, CDR1 is SGHTA and CDR2 FQGTGA. The CDR3 has 14 amino acids. Losses at the gene ends were 2 bases for V and 7 bases for J; bases not matched to a gene: 1. The CDR3 loop reads CASSLGTSGNEQFF. In nucleotides, the CDR3 is TGTGCCAGCAGCTTAGGGACTAGCGGTAATGAGCAGTTCTTC.

The V call is TRBV7-9, the J call TRBJ2-1; D gene uncertain. This CDR3 has 12 residues. With 1 base removed from V and 8 bases from J, the gap between germline ends came to 6 bases. CDR1 SEHNR and CDR2 FQNEAQ come from the germline V gene (reference sequence). The CDR3 is CASSLDFDEQFF. For the CDR3, the DNA is TGTGCCAGCAGCTTAGATTTCGATGAGCAGTTCTTC. Supplemented by reference TRBV7-9 and TRBJ2-1, the full variable domain reads DTGVSQNPRHKITKRGQNVTFRCDPISEHNRLYWYRQTLGQGPEFLTYFQNEAQLEKSRLLSDRFSAERPKGSFSTLEIQRTEQGDSAMYLCASSLDFDEQFFGPGTRLTVL.

This rearrangement joins TRBV6-1 to TRBJ2-2; 7 bases match TRBD2. Germline assignment: CDR1 MNHNS and CDR2 SASEGT. V trimming: 4 bases; J trimming: 8 bases; junction bases outside the gene matches: 10. The CDR3 runs 15 residues. The CDR3 loop is CASSAVAGESGELFF. The CDR3 nucleotides are TGTGCCAGCAGTGCGGTGGCGGGAGAGTCGGGGGAGCTGTTTTTT.

The table lists this clone with a count of one. The chain couples TRBV10-3 to TRBJ2-7; TRBD2 matches 9 bases. This CDR3 is built from 16 residues. CDR1 is ENHRY and CDR2 is SYGVKD in the germline V gene. Trimming at V came to 5 bases and at J to 5 bases, leaving 13 bases not matched to a gene. The CDR3 loop reads CAISHALREGYHEQYF. The DNA of the CDR3 is TGTGCCATCAGTCACGCCCTGCGGGAGGGCTACCACGAGCAGTACTTC.

The J gene is TRBJ1-2, the V gene TRBV5-8, with a weak D call TRBD1 (5 bases). Germline assignment: CDR1 SGHTS and CDR2 YDEGEE. With 2 bases removed from V and 7 bases from J, the gap between germline ends came to 9 bases. CDR3 size: 12 residues. For the CDR3, the DNA is TGTGCCAGCAGCTTCCAGGGTACTGGCTACACCTTC. Its protein product is CASSFQGTGYTF. Filled out from reference TRBV5-8 and TRBJ1-2, the complete variable domain reads EAGVTQSPTHLIKTRGQQATLRCSPISGHTSVYWYQQALGLGLQFLLWYDEGEERNRGNFPPRFSGRQFPNYSSELNVNALELEDSALYLCASSFQGTGYTFGSGTRLTVV.

This chain joins TRBV2 and TRBJ2-3; D is perhaps TRBD2 (6 bases). The V end was cut by 2 bases, the J end by 4 bases, with 13 bases between. Germline loops: CDR1 SNHLY, CDR2 FYNNEI. There are 15 residues in the CDR3. This CDR3 is CASSETGVRPDTQYF. In nucleotides, the CDR3 is TGTGCCAGCAGTGAAACGGGGGTAAGGCCAGATACGCAGTATTTT.

CDR3 sequence: CASSPLGADTDTQYF. CDR3 nucleotides: TGTGCCAGCTCACCTTTGGGGGCGGACACAGATACGCAGTATTTT. The genes are TRBV18 and TRBJ2-3; a possible D gene is TRBD1 (6 bases). V shed 3 bases and J shed 2 bases, with 12 bases lying between them. The CDR3 is 15 amino acids. Germline V CDR1 and CDR2: KGHSH, LQKENI.

V usage is TRBV5-1 and J usage is TRBJ1-6, with TRBD1 identical over 7 bases. The CDR3 contains 16 residues. CDR1 is SGHRS, CDR2 YFSETQ, per germline. Trimming at V came to 0 bases and at J to 5 bases, leaving 5 bases not matched to a gene. The CDR3 region is CASSLVSGQNNSPLHF. CDR3 coding DNA: TGCGCCAGCAGCTTGGTTTCGGGACAGAATAATTCACCCCTCCACTTT.

The chain recombines TRBV4-2 with TRBJ2-7; D is undetermined. CDR3 size: 14 residues. The germline gives CDR1 LGHNA, CDR2 YNFKEQ. Trimming stripped 0 bases from V and 5 bases from J, with 11 bases between. The CDR3 loop reads CASSQDGRPDEQYF. CDR3 DNA: TGTGCCAGCAGCCAAGATGGCAGGCCGGACGAGCAGTACTTC.

CDR3 bases: TGCGCCAGCAATTGGGACAGGGGCAACACTGAAGCTTTCTTT. Its protein is CASNWDRGNTEAFF. The chain has TRBV10-2 and TRBJ1-1; 10 bases map to TRBD1. Trimming at V came to 7 bases and at J to 2 bases, leaving 4 bases not matched to a gene. This CDR3 has 14 residues. The germline CDR1 and CDR2 sequences are WSHSY and SAAADI.

V gene TRBV7-9 combines with J gene TRBJ1-2; tentative D call: TRBD1 (5 bases). The CDR3 extends over 14 amino acids. CDR1 and CDR2 (germline): SEHNR, FQNEAQ (reference sequence). Deletions cut 1 base from V and 6 bases from J, with 12 bases between. For the CDR3, the DNA is TGTGCCAGCAGCTTAGAGGGACTCTCAGATGGCTACACCTTC. This sequence encodes CASSLEGLSDGYTF.

CDR3 sequence reads: CASTRDTAYEQYF. The CDR3 DNA follows: TGTGCCAGCACCCGGGACACAGCATACGAGCAGTACTTC. V is TRBV6-1 and J is TRBJ2-7, with a weak D call TRBD1 (6 bases). The CDR3 is 13 residues long. V was pared by 7 bases and J by 4 bases, with 14 bases between. Germline CDR1 is MNHNS and CDR2 is SASEGT.

This clone came up once. The chain employs TRBV30 and TRBJ1-5, with a tentative D call TRBD1 (5 bases). The CDR3 has 14 residues. CDR1 is GTSNPN, CDR2 SVGIG, per germline (reference sequence). V was trimmed by 0 bases and J by 5 bases, leaving 11 bases between them. The CDR3 sequence is CAWSVLGGDQPQHF. In DNA form, the CDR3 reads TGTGCCTGGAGTGTATTGGGGGGGGATCAGCCCCAGCATTTT.

In nucleotides, the CDR3 is TGTGCCACCAGCAGAGACAGGGTAGAAGCTTTCTTT. Protein: CATSRDRVEAFF. The chain employs TRBV15 and TRBJ1-1; D may be TRBD1 (5 bases). The CDR3 runs 12 residues. The V gene's germline CDR1 is LNHNV and CDR2 YYDKDF (reference sequence). V was trimmed by 0 bases and J by 8 bases, leaving 7 bases between them.

The rearrangement joins TRBV29-1 to TRBJ1-2; the match to TRBD1 covers 10 bases. Germline V CDR1 and CDR2: SQVTM, ANQGSEA. V trimming: 4 bases; J trimming: 6 bases; junction bases outside the gene matches: 2. The CDR3 contains 12 residues. The CDR3 coding sequence is TGCAGCGTTGGACAGGGGGCCGATGGCTACACCTTC. This sequence encodes CSVGQGADGYTF. Complete variable domain (other parts from reference TRBV29-1 and TRBJ1-2): SAVISQKPSRDICQRGTSLTIQCQVDSQVTMMFWYRQQPGQSLTLIATANQGSEATYESGFVIDKFPISRPNLTFSTLTVSNMSPEDSSIYLCSVGQGADGYTFGSGTRLTVV.

CDR3 protein: CASSLTGTSTDTQYF. Written as DNA, the CDR3 is TGTGCCAGCAGCCTGACAGGAACCAGCACAGATACGCAGTATTTT. V is TRBV4-2 and J is TRBJ2-3; maybe TRBD1 (6 bases). The CDR3 spans 15 residues. V was cut by 4 bases and J by 0 bases, with 11 bases left in between. The germline V gene encodes CDR1 LGHNA and CDR2 YNFKEQ.